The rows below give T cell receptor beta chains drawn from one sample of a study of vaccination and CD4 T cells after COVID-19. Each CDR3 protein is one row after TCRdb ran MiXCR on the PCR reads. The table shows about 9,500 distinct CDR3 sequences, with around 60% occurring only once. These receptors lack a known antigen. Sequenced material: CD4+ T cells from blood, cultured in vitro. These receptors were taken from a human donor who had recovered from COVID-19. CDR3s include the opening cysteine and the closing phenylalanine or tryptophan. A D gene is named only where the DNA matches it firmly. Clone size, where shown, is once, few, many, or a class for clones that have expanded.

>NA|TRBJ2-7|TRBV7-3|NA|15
CASSLYSPPGSEQYF
TGTGCCAGCAGCTTATACAGTCCCCCTGGGAGCGAGCAGTACTTC
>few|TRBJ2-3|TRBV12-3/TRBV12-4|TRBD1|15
CASTQQGVVTDTQYF
TGTGCCAGCACCCAACAGGGGGTAGTGACAGATACGCAGTATTTT
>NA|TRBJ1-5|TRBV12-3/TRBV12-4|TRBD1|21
CASSLYVLGQESIRRNQPQHF
TGTGCCAGCAGTTTATACGTGTTGGGACAGGAATCAATACGACGCAATCAGCCCCAGCATTTT
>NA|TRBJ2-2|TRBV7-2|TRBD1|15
CASSLGQVGTGELFF
TGTGCCAGCAGCTTGGGACAGGTTGGAACCGGGGAGCTGTTTTTT
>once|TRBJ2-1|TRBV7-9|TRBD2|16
CASSGGLAGVYNEQFF
TGTGCCAGCAGCGGGGGACTAGCGGGAGTCTACAATGAGCAGTTCTTC
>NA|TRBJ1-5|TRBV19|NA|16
CASSLTGWGLNQPQHF
TGTGCCAGTAGCCTTACAGGGTGGGGTCTCAATCAGCCCCAGCATTTT
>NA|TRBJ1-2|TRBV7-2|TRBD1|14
CASSPDRVIYGYTF
TGTGCCAGCAGCCCGGACAGGGTAATCTATGGCTACACCTTC
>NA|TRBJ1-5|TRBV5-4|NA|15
CASSLGGGSNQPQHF
TGTGCCAGCAGCTTGGGGGGGGGAAGCAATCAGCCCCAGCATTTT
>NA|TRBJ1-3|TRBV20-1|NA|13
CSAPGISGNTIYF
TGCAGTGCCCCTGGAATCTCTGGAAACACCATATATTTT
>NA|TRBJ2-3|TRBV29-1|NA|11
CSVELGDTQYF
TGCAGCGTTGAATTAGGAGATACGCAGTATTTT
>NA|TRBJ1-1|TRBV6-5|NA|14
CASSYSAANTEAFF
TGTGCCAGCAGTTACTCGGCTGCGAACACTGAAGCTTTCTTT
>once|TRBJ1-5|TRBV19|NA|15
CASSIEGGLGQPQHF
TGTGCCAGTAGTATAGAGGGGGGGCTGGGACAGCCCCAGCATTTT
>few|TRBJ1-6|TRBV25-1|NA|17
CASSESGLSSYNSPLHF
TGTGCCAGCAGTGAATCGGGGCTGAGCTCCTATAATTCACCCCTCCACTTT
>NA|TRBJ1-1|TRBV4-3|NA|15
CASSQVFTVSTEAFF
TGCGCCAGCAGCCAAGTGTTCACAGTATCCACTGAAGCTTTCTTT
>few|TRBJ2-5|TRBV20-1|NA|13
CSANDDNQETQYF
TGCAGTGCTAACGACGACAACCAAGAGACCCAGTACTTC
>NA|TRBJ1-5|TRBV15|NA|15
CATSVDRTSNQPQHF
TGTGCCACCAGCGTGGACAGAACTAGCAATCAGCCCCAGCATTTT
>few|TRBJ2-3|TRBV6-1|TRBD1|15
CASSTDRGVTDTQYF
TGTGCCAGCAGCACAGACAGGGGAGTGACAGATACGCAGTATTTT
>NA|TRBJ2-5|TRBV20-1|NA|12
CSAVGLQETQYF
TGCAGTGCGGTGGGCCTCCAAGAGACCCAGTACTTC